These T cell receptor beta chains were read from a single sample in a study of fetal regulatory T cell absence and autoimmunity. The data were produced by immunoSEQ multiplex PCR, yet TCRdb's version contains in-frame clones alone and is incomplete. The profile shows around 100,000 clones, roughly 78% of them singletons. Sequenced material: pancreas tissue. The receptors stem from a male donor with IPEX syndrome. The CDR3 runs from the conserved cysteine through the conserved F or W. A D gene is named only where the DNA matches it firmly. Where a row states a size, it is once, few, many or the class of an expanded clone; other rows omit it.

v_gene	d_gene	j_gene	abundance	CDR3nt	CDR3aa
TRBV6-5	.	TRBJ1-2	.	TGTGCCAGCAGTAAAGGGGTGGTAGGCTACACCTTC	CASSKGVVGYTF
TRBV6-5	.	TRBJ2-4	.	TGTGCCAGCAGTAAACTAGAGGGGGGAGGTATTCAGTACTTC	CASSKLEGGGIQYF
TRBV7-2	.	TRBJ2-1	.	TGTGCCAGCAGCTTAGTGGGCAGAAGGAATGAGCAGTTCTTC	CASSLVGRRNEQFF
TRBV6-5	.	TRBJ2-7	.	TGTGCCAGCAGGACGGATTACGAGCAGTACTTC	CASRTDYEQYF
TRBV7-9	.	TRBJ2-2	.	TGTGCCAGCAGCTTAGCAGGCACCGGGGAGCTGTTTTTT	CASSLAGTGELFF
TRBV7-2	TRBD2	TRBJ2-5	.	TGTGCCAGCAGCTTCCGAGAGCGGGAGGGGACCCAGTACTTC	CASSFREREGTQYF
TRBV11-2	.	TRBJ1-5	few	TGTGCCAGCAGCTTAGCTCAGGGCCAGCCCCAGCATTTT	CASSLAQGQPQHF
TRBV9	.	TRBJ1-6	.	TGTGCCAGCAGCGCCCGGGGACGTTCTAATTCACCCCTCCACTTT	CASSARGRSNSPLHF
TRBV29-1	TRBD1	TRBJ2-5	.	TGCAGCGCCGCGAGGACAGGGAATTACCCAGAGACCCAGTACTTC	CSAARTGNYPETQYF
TRBV9	TRBD1	TRBJ1-1	.	TGTGCCAGCAGCAGAGGACAGGGTAGCACTGAAGCTTTCTTT	CASSRGQGSTEAFF
TRBV4-1	TRBD2	TRBJ2-3	.	TGCGCCAGCAGCCAAGACGAACTAGCGGGGGGGCAAGATACGCAGTATTTT	CASSQDELAGGQDTQYF
TRBV29-1	.	TRBJ2-7	.	TGCAGCGTTGAACAGGGCTACGAGCAGTACTTC	CSVEQGYEQYF
TRBV7-9	.	TRBJ1-2	.	TGTGCCAGCAGCTTAGAAGCGGACTATGGCTACACCTTC	CASSLEADYGYTF
TRBV10-3	.	TRBJ1-3	few	TGTGCCATCATCCCCGGGGGCTCTGGAAACACCATATATTTT	CAIIPGGSGNTIYF
TRBV20-1	.	TRBJ2-3	.	TGCAGTTACATGGACACAGATACGCAGTATTTT	CSYMDTDTQYF
TRBV6-5	.	TRBJ1-1	.	TGTGCCAGCAGTTACTCCGGAGGGAACACTGAAGCTTTCTTT	CASSYSGGNTEAFF
TRBV5-1	.	TRBJ2-3	.	TGCGCCAGCAGCTTGGAGGGGGAGGAAGGCACAGATACGCAGTATTTT	CASSLEGEEGTDTQYF
TRBV13	TRBD1	TRBJ2-7	.	TGTGCCAGCAGCGGGACAGGGGCCGTTTACGAGCAGTACTTC	CASSGTGAVYEQYF
TRBV19	TRBD1	TRBJ1-2	.	TGTGCCAGTAGTGGACAGGGTGGCTACACCTTC	CASSGQGGYTF
TRBV7-8	.	TRBJ2-1	few	TGTGCCAGCAGCTTATTCGTATGGTTGGGGACTTCAAACCAGCAGTTCTTC	CASSLFVWLGTSNQQFF
TRBV10-3	.	TRBJ1-1	few	TGTGCCATCAGTGCTGAGAACACTGAAGCTTTCTTT	CAISAENTEAFF
TRBV5-1	.	TRBJ2-1	.	TGCGCCAGCAGCAAGCAGCGGTCCAACTCCTACAATGAGCAGTTCTTC	CASSKQRSNSYNEQFF
TRBV2	TRBD1	TRBJ2-1	.	TGTGCCAGCAGTGGTACGGGACAGGTAGTCAATGAGCAGTTCTTC	CASSGTGQVVNEQFF
TRBV25-1	TRBD1	TRBJ2-5	.	TGTGCCAGCAGTGCGGTCAGGGGGTACCAAGAGACCCAGTACTTC	CASSAVRGYQETQYF
TRBV7-9	TRBD2	TRBJ2-1	.	TGTGCCAGCAGCGCCGTACTAGCGTTCCGCTCCTACAATGAGCAGTTCTTC	CASSAVLAFRSYNEQFF
TRBV6-1	TRBD2	TRBJ2-7	.	TGTGCCAGCAGTGTCACCGGGACTAGCGGATACGAGCAGTACTTC	CASSVTGTSGYEQYF
TRBV5-5	.	TRBJ1-2	.	TGTGCCAGCAGCCTCACGGACAGTGGCTATGGCTACACCTTC	CASSLTDSGYGYTF
TRBV10-3	.	TRBJ2-1	.	TGTGCCATCAGTAATTCGGGAGTTGCCGGAGATGGCTATGAGCAGTTCTTC	CAISNSGVAGDGYEQFF
TRBV4-1	TRBD2	TRBJ2-7	.	TGCGCCAGCAGCCTATATTGGACTAGCGGTCAATACGAGCAGTACTTC	CASSLYWTSGQYEQYF
TRBV11-3	TRBD2	TRBJ2-1	.	TGTGCCAGCAGTGTCGGGCGGGGGATCTACAATGAGCAGTTCTTC	CASSVGRGIYNEQFF
TRBV4-3	TRBD2	TRBJ2-1	.	TGCGCCAGCAGCCAGGGCGGACTAGCGGGGGTCTCTAATGAGCAGTTCTTC	CASSQGGLAGVSNEQFF
TRBV30	.	TRBJ1-2	.	TGTGCCTGGGTTGGGGTCGGCCGGGATGGCTACACCTTC	CAWVGVGRDGYTF
TRBV9	.	TRBJ1-3	.	TGTGCCAGCAGCGGCTTCTCTGGAAACACCATATATTTT	CASSGFSGNTIYF